The TCR beta chain described here comes from a study of T cells in localized non-small cell lung cancer. Using immunoSEQ multiplex PCR, the repertoire was profiled, and TCRdb retains in-frame clones only, with some absent. The sample shows about 52,000 clones, around nine tenths of them seen only once. The V gene's germline CDR1 is MNHNY and CDR2 SVGAGI (reference sequence). Germline trimming cut 2 bases from V and 4 bases from J; bases unmatched to any gene: 7. The CDR3 is 15 residues long. Source: PBMCs, taken before any cancer treatment. This chain joins TRBV6-6 and TRBJ1-1, with 7 bases aligning to TRBD1. The receptor was isolated from a female donor with stage II lung adenocarcinoma. The CDR3 is CASSYTGQLSTEAFF. CDR3 DNA: TGTGCCAGCAGTTACACGGGACAGCTGAGCACTGAAGCTTTCTTT.